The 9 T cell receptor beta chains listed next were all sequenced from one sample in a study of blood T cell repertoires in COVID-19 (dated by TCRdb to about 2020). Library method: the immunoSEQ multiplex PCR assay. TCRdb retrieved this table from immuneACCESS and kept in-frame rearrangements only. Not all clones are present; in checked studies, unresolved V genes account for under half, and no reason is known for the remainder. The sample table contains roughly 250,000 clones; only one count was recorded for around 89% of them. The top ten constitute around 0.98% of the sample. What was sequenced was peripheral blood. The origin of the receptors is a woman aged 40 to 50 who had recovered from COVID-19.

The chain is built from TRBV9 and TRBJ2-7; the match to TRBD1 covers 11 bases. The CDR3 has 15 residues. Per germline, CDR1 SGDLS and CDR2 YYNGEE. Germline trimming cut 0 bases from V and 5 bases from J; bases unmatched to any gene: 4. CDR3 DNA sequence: TGTGCCAGCAGCGTAGCAGGGACAGGGGGTGACGAGCAGTACTTC. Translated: CASSVAGTGGDEQYF.

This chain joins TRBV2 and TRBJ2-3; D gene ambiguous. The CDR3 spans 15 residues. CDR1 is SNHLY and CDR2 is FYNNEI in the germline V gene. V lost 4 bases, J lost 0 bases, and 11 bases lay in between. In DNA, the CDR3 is TGTGCCAGCAGTGGGAGCTCCGTCAGCACAGATACGCAGTATTTT. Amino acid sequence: CASSGSSVSTDTQYF.

The CDR3 bases are TGTGCCAGCAGCCCCGGGGTGGGCGCCTACAATGAGCAGTTCTTC. It codes for CASSPGVGAYNEQFF. This sequence joins TRBV7-2 and TRBJ2-1, with TRBD2 as a possible D gene (5 bases). Trimming took off 5 bases at V and 2 bases at J, with 13 bases between the two ends. This CDR3 has 15 residues. CDR1 is SGHTA, CDR2 FQGNSA, per germline.

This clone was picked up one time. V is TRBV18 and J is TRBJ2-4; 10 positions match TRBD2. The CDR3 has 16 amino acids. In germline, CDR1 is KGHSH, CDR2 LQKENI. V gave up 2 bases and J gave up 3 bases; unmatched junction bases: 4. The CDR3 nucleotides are TGTGCCAGCTCACCAGTTAGCGGGGGGATCAAAAACATTCAGTACTTC. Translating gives CASSPVSGGIKNIQYF.

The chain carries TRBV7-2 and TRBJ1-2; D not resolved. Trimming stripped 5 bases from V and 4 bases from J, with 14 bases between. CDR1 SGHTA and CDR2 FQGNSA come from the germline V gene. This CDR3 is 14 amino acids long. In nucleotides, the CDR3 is TGTGCCAGCAGCCCCCCGGGGAGGACCTATGGCTACACCTTC. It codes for CASSPPGRTYGYTF.

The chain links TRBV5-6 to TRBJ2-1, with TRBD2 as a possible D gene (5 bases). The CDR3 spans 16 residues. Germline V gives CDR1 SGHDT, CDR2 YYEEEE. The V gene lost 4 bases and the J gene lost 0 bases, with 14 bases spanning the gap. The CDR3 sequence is CASSPWAGRSYNEQFF. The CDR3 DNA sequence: TGTGCCAGCAGCCCGTGGGCGGGCCGCTCCTACAATGAGCAGTTCTTC.

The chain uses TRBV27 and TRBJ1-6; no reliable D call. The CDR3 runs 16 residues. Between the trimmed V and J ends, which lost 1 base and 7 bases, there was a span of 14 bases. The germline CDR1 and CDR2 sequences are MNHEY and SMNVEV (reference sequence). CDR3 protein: CASSLFPAAANSPLHF. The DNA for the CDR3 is TGTGCCAGCAGTTTATTTCCGGCGGCCGCAAATTCACCCCTCCACTTT.

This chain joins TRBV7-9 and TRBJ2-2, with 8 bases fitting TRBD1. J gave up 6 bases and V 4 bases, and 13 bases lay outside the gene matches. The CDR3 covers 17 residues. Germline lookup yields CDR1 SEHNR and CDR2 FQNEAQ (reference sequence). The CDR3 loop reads CASSSNSGGHPAGELFF. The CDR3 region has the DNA TGTGCCAGCAGCTCTAATTCAGGGGGCCACCCGGCCGGGGAGCTGTTTTTT. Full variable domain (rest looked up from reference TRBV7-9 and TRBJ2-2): DTGVSQNPRHKITKRGQNVTFRCDPISEHNRLYWYRQTLGQGPEFLTYFQNEAQLEKSRLLSDRFSAERPKGSFSTLEIQRTEQGDSAMYLCASSSNSGGHPAGELFFGEGSRLTVL.

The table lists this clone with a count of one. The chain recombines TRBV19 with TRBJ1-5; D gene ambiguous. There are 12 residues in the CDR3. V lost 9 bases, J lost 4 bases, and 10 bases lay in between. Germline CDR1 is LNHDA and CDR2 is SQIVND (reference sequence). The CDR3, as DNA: TGTGCCAGCAACTCAAAGAATCAGCCCCAGCATTTT. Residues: CASNSKNQPQHF.